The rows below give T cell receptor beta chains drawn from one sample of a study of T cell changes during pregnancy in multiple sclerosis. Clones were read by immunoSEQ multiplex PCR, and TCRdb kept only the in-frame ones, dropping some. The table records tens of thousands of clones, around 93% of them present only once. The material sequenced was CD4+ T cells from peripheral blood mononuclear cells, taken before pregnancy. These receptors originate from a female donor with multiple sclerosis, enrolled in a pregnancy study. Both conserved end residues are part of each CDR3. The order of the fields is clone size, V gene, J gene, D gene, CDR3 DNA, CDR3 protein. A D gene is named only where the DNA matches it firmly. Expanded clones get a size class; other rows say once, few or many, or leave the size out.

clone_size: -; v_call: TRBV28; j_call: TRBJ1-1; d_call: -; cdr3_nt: TGTGCCAGCAGTTTAGTAGCAGGTGTGGGAGTCACTGAAGCTTTCTTT; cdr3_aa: CASSLVAGVGVTEAFF
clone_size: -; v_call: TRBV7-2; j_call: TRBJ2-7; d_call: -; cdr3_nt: TGTGCCAGCAGCTTATTGGCGGATCAGTACTTC; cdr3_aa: CASSLLADQYF
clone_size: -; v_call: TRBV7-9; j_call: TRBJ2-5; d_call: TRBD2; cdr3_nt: TGTGCCAGCAGCTTAGCGGGACTAGCGGGAGGAACGGAGACCCAGTACTTC; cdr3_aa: CASSLAGLAGGTETQYF
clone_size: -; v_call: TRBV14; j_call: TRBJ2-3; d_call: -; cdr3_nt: TGTGCCAGCAGCCCCTATACCCGGGATACGCAGTATTTT; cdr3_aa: CASSPYTRDTQYF
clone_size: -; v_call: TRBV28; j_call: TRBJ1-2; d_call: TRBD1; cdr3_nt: TGTGCCAGCAGTCTGGGACAGGGTTTGGATGGCTACACCTTC; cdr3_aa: CASSLGQGLDGYTF
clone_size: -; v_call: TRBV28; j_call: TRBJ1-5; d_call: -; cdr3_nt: TGTGCCAGCAGTTTATCACATGGCAATCAGCCCCAGCATTTT; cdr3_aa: CASSLSHGNQPQHF
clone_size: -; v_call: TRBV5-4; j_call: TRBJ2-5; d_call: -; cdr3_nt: TGTGCCAGCAGCTTAGAGGGAGGGGGGCTCAAAGTGCAGTACTTC; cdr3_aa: CASSLEGGGLKVQYF
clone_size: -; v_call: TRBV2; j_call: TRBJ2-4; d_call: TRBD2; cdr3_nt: TGTGCCAGCAGTGACTTGGGACTAAGCAAAAACATTCAGTACTTC; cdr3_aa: CASSDLGLSKNIQYF
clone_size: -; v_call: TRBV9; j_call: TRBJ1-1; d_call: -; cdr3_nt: TGTGCCAGCAGCCGACAAGGGGTGGGGACTGAAGCTTTCTTT; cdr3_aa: CASSRQGVGTEAFF
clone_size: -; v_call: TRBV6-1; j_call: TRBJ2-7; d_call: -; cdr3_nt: TGTGCCAGCAGTGAAAGTTTTGTCGGGGTATCCTACGAGCAGTACTTC; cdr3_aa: CASSESFVGVSYEQYF
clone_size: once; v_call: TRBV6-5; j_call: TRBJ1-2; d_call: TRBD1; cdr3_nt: TGTGCCAGCAGTTCGGGACAGGGGGCGAAGGTGAAAGGCTACACCTTC; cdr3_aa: CASSSGQGAKVKGYTF
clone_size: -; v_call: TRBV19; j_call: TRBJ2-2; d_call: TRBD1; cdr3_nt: TGTGCCAGTAGTATAATCAGGGGGCTAACCGGGGAGCTGTTTTTT; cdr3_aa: CASSIIRGLTGELFF
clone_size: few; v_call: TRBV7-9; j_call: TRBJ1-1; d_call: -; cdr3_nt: TGTGCCAGCAGCTTAGGGTCTGCGGCTGAAGCTTTCTTT; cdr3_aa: CASSLGSAAEAFF
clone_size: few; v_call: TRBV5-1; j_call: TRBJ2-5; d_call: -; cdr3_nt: TGCGCCAGCAGCTTGGCAGGGTTAGAAGAGACCCAGTACTTC; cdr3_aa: CASSLAGLEETQYF
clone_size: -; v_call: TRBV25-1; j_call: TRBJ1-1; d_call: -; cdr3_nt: TGTGCCAGCAGGGGGGGAGTCTTTCGGACTGAAGCTTTCTTT; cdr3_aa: CASRGGVFRTEAFF
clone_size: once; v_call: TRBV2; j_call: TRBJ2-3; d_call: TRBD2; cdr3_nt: TGTGCCAGCAGTGAAGAAAGCGGGAGAGTAGATACGCAGTATTTT; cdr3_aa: CASSEESGRVDTQYF
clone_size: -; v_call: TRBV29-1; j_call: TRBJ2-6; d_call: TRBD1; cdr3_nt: TGCAGCGTTGCACAGGGGGTTGGGGCCAACGTCCTGACTTTC; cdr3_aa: CSVAQGVGANVLTF
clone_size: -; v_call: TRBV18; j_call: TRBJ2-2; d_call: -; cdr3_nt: TGTGCCAGCTCACCAGCGACAGGGAGGTCCGGGGAGCTGTTTTTT; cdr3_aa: CASSPATGRSGELFF
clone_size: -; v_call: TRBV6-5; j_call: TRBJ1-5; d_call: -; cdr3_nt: TGTGCCAGTCGGAACGGAGTGGGTCAGCCCCAGCATTTT; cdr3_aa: CASRNGVGQPQHF
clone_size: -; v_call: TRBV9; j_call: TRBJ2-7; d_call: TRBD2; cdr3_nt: TGTGCCAGCAGCGTAGAGGCTAGCGGGCCCTACGAGCAGTACTTC; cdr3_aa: CASSVEASGPYEQYF
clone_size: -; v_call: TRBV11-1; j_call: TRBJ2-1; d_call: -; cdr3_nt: TGTGCCAGCAGCTTAAGACGCGGATTGGGCTCGGGGGATGAGCAGTTCTTC; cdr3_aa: CASSLRRGLGSGDEQFF
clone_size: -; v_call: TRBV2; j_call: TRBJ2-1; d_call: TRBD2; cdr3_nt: TGTGCCAGCAGTACTAGCGGGAGTAGGCAGTTCTTC; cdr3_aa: CASSTSGSRQFF
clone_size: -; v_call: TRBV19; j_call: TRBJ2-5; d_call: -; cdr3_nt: TGTGCCAGTAGTGTCACAGGGTCGAGGGGAGAGACCCAGTACTTC; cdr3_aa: CASSVTGSRGETQYF
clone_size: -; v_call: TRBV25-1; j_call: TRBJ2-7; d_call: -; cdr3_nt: TGTGCCAGCAGTGAGTCCCGGAACAGGGTTTTCGAGCAGTACTTC; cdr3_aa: CASSESRNRVFEQYF